This TCR beta chain stems from a study of blood T cell repertoires in COVID-19. Study context: Italy, Spain and the United States were the sources of the convalescent and acute COVID-19 samples.

Under the authors' procedure: Researchers report that nucleated cell counts were estimated from reference gene primer amplification. Method: immunoSEQ multiplex PCR; TCRdb's copy keeps in-frame clones and lacks some. V and J calls and clone size come straight from that table; D and trimming were deduced from the DNA. The repertoire has a few hundred thousand clones, over 75% of them found once; the top ten carry around 12%. Germline values: CDR1 SGHTA, CDR2 FQGNSA. The CDR3 runs to 14 residues. Trimming took 2 bases from V and 5 from J, leaving 13 bases between them. This clonotype originated in a woman aged 55-75 years with acute or convalescent COVID-19. This chain links TRBV7-2 with TRBJ2-7, with D perhaps matching TRBD2 (6 bases). Sequencing was carried out using peripheral blood. As DNA, the CDR3 is TGTGCCAGCAGCTTACGGGGGACCAGGGACGAGCAGTACTTC. Protein sequence: CASSLRGTRDEQYF.